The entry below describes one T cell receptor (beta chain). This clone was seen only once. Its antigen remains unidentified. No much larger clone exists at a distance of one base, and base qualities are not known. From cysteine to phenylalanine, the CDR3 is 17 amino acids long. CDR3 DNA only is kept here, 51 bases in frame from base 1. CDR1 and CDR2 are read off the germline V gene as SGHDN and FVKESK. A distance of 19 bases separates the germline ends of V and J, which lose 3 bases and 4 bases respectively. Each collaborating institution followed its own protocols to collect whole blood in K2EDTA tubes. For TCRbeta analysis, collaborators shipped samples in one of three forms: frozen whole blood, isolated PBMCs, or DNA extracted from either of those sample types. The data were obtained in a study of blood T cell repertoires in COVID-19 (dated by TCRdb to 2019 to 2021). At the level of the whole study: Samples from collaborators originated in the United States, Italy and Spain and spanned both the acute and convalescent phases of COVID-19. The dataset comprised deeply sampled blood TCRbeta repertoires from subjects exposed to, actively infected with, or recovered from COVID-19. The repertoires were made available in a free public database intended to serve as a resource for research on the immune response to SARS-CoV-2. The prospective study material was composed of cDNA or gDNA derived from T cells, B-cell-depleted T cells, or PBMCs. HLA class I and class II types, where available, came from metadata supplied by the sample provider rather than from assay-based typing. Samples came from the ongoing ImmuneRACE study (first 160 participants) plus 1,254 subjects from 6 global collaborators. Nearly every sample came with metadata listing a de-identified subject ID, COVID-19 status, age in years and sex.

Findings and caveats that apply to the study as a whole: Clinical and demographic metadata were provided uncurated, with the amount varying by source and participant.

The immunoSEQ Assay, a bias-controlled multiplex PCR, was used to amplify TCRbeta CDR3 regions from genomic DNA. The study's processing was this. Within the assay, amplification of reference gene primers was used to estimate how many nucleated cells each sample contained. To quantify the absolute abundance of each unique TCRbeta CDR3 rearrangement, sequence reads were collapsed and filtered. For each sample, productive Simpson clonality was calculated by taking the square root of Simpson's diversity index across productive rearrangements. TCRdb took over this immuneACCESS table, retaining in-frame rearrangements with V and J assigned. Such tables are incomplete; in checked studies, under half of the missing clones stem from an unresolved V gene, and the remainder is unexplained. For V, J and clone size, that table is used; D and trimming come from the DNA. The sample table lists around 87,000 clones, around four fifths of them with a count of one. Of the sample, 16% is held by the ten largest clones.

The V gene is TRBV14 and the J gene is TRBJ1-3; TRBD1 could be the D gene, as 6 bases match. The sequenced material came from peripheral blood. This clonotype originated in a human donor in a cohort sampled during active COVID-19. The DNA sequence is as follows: TGTGCCAGCAGCCACCTTTCAGCCAGGGGAAGGGGAAACACCATATATTTT. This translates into CASSHLSARGRGNTIYF.